This T cell receptor beta chain was observed in a study of glioma-infiltrating T cells. This clonotype appeared many times. Amplification of TCR alpha and beta CDR3 regions from RNA used iRepertoire nested multiplex PCR. Via MiXCR, TCRdb re-called the multiplex PCR reads, giving one row per CDR3 protein. This table has 85,000 to 110,000 distinct CDR3 sequences, around 31% appearing once. Germline V gene lookup returns CDR1 DFQATT and CDR2 SNEGSKA (reference sequence). The CDR3 length is 15 residues. Trimming took off 3 bases at V and 4 bases at J, with 17 bases between the two ends. The sequence was obtained from a human donor with low-grade glioma or glioblastoma, undergoing nonglioma brain surgery, or in good health (not recorded which). The rearrangement links TRBV20-1 to TRBJ2-3, with D tentatively TRBD2 (5 bases). The sample taken for sequencing was glioma tissue, nonneoplastic brain tissue, or PBMCs (not recorded which). CDR3 sequence (DNA): TGCAGTGCTAGGAATCGTGCCGGGAACTCAGATACGCAGTATTTT. It is translated as CSARNRAGNSDTQYF.